One and the same sample provided the 22 T cell receptor beta chains below, sequenced in a study of CD8 T cells in Susac syndrome. With random hexamers, reverse transcription was performed on roughly 0.45 to 1 ug of RNA. TCRdb independently ran MiXCR on the immunoSEQ multiplex PCR reads; one entry per CDR3 protein. Of about 180,000 distinct CDR3 sequences in the sample, around 95% were seen once. Sample: CD4+ T cells from PBMCs. These receptors came from a human donor with multiple sclerosis.

This chain links TRBV30 with TRBJ2-7; 8 bases line up with TRBD1. With V trimmed by 5 bases and J by 7 bases, 10 bases remained unmatched. The CDR3 runs 13 residues. The germline gives CDR1 GTSNPN, CDR2 SVGIG (reference sequence). The CDR3 loop is CAWGQGLMREQYF. The CDR3 nucleotides read TGTGCCTGGGGACAGGGCTTAATGAGGGAGCAGTACTTC.

This clonotype was picked up one time. V usage is TRBV14 and J usage is TRBJ2-1; tentative D call: TRBD2 (6 bases). Germline V gene lookup returns CDR1 SGHDN and CDR2 FVKESK. V dropped 0 bases and J dropped 3 bases, with 18 bases sitting between them. The CDR3 spans 18 residues. The CDR3 sequence: CASSQDKLRGLDYNEQFF. The DNA of the CDR3 is TGTGCCAGCAGCCAAGATAAATTGAGGGGACTCGACTACAATGAGCAGTTCTTC. The full variable domain, its missing parts supplied by reference TRBV14 and TRBJ2-1, is EAGVTQFPSHSVIEKGQTVTLRCDPISGHDNLYWYRRVMGKEIKFLLHFVKESKQDESGMPNNRFLAERTGGTYSTLKVQPAELEDSGVYFCASSQDKLRGLDYNEQFFGPGTRLTVL.

J is TRBJ2-2 and V is TRBV29-1, with 9 bases aligning to TRBD1. Trimming removed 5 bases from V and 5 bases from J; junction bases left unmatched: 6. Germline V CDR1 and CDR2: SQVTM, ANQGSEA. The CDR3 runs to 14 residues. CDR3 DNA: TGCAGCGTTACAGGGGGCGGAATAACCGGGGAGCTGTTTTTT. Protein sequence: CSVTGGGITGELFF.

The J gene is TRBJ1-4, the V gene TRBV7-9; D ambiguous. Germline CDR1 SEHNR, CDR2 FQNEAQ (reference sequence). Trimming removed 5 bases at V and 8 bases at J, with 12 bases between. The CDR3 length is 13 residues. The CDR3 loop is CASSPVTGEKLFF. The CDR3 region has the DNA TGTGCCAGCAGCCCCGTTACGGGGGAAAAACTGTTTTTT.

This sequence joins TRBV11-2 and TRBJ2-5; D remains ambiguous. Germline values: CDR1 SGHAT, CDR2 FQNNGV. CDR3 length: 14 amino acids. Trimming removed 5 bases at V and 2 bases at J, with 12 bases between. CDR3 nucleotides: TGTGCCAGCAGCCAGAAAGAGGTTCAAGAGACCCAGTACTTC. Translated, it gives CASSQKEVQETQYF.

The chain recombines TRBV29-1 with TRBJ2-7; D not resolved. Trimming left V 0 bases short and J 2 bases short, with 5 bases between. There are 12 residues in the CDR3. CDR1 is SQVTM and CDR2 is ANQGSEA in the germline V gene. The CDR3 nucleotides read TGCAGCGTTGAAGAAGGGCCCTACGAGCAGTACTTC. It encodes CSVEEGPYEQYF.

The V gene is TRBV7-3, the J gene TRBJ2-3, with 8 bases aligning to TRBD2. CDR3 length: 15 residues. V was pared by 3 bases and J by 1 base, with 3 bases of the junction left unmatched. Germline-derived CDR1 and CDR2 are SGHTA and FQGTGA. The CDR3 reads CASSFTAGGTDTQYF. The CDR3 nucleotides read TGTGCCAGCAGCTTTACAGCGGGGGGCACAGATACGCAGTATTTT.

The J gene is TRBJ2-3, the V gene TRBV29-1; D might be TRBD2 (5 bases). Germline V gene sequence: CDR1 SQVTM, CDR2 ANQGSEA. The CDR3 runs to 14 residues. V was cut by 7 bases and J by 1 base, with 15 bases left in between. DNA for the CDR3: TGCAGCGCCGGAGGCCAGGACCGCACAGATACGCAGTATTTT. Translated: CSAGGQDRTDTQYF.

The CDR3 protein is CASRGTGLHTQYF. The DNA of the CDR3 is TGTGCCAGCAGAGGGACAGGGTTGCATACGCAGTATTTT. V and J are TRBV6-1 and TRBJ2-3, with TRBD1 identical over 9 bases. The CDR3 spans 13 residues. CDR1 and CDR2 (germline): MNHNS, SASEGT. V lost 6 bases, J lost 7 bases, and 5 bases stayed unmatched.

This clonotype appeared a single time. This chain joins TRBV29-1 and TRBJ2-2; D is undetermined. The CDR3 runs to 12 residues. Trimming removed 6 bases from V and 2 bases from J, with 7 bases in between. Germline loops: CDR1 SQVTM, CDR2 ANQGSEA. The chain's CDR3 is CSVVFNTGELFF. The CDR3, as DNA: TGCAGCGTCGTTTTTAACACCGGGGAGCTGTTTTTT.

The rearrangement joins TRBV14 to TRBJ1-1; 7 positions agree with TRBD1. Trimming at V came to 1 base and at J to 8 bases, leaving 4 bases not matched to a gene. Germline CDR1 SGHDN, CDR2 FVKESK. This CDR3 has 13 residues. CDR3 coding DNA: TGTGCCAGCAGCCAAGTTCAAGGGGGCGAAGCTTTCTTT. Its protein product is CASSQVQGGEAFF.

The table lists this clonotype with a count of one. The CDR3 does not close with the conserved phenylalanine or tryptophan, likely indicating a read error. The chain links TRBV29-1 to TRBJ2-3; D is uncertain. The CDR3 is made up of 17 amino acids. V was trimmed by 4 bases and J by 2 bases, leaving 22 bases between them. Germline-derived CDR1 and CDR2 are SQVTM and ANQGSEA. The CDR3: CSVGTLRLHSVTDTQYS. CDR3 DNA sequence: TGCAGCGTTGGAACCCTCCGACTCCACTCCGTCACAGATACGCAGTATTCT.

In its sample, this clonotype was seen a few times. The V gene is TRBV6-5, the J gene TRBJ1-1; 8 bases match TRBD1. CDR3 length equals 16 residues. The germline CDR1 and CDR2 sequences are MNHEY and SVGAGI. Trimming removed 1 base from V and 0 bases from J; junction bases left unmatched: 4. In DNA form, the CDR3 reads TGTGCCAGCAGTTACTTCCGGGACAGGATGAACACTGAAGCTTTCTTT. Encoded protein: CASSYFRDRMNTEAFF.

The chain couples TRBV7-9 to TRBJ1-1; 7 positions agree with TRBD1. This CDR3 has 15 amino acids. Germline V gene sequence: CDR1 SEHNR, CDR2 FQNEAQ (reference sequence). Germline trimming cut 5 bases from V and 0 bases from J; bases unmatched to any gene: 6. As DNA, the CDR3 is TGTGCCAGCAGCCTAACGGGACAGTTGAACACTGAAGCTTTCTTT. Translated: CASSLTGQLNTEAFF.

V and J are TRBV20-1 and TRBJ1-2; the D gene is possibly TRBD1 (5 bases). The germline V gene has CDR1 DFQATT and CDR2 SNEGSKA (reference sequence). CDR3 length: 13 residues. Trimming removed 2 bases from V and 2 bases from J, with 9 bases in between. CDR3 sequence (DNA): TGCAGTGCTAGATTTCAGGGCAACTATGGCTACACCTTC. It yields the protein CSARFQGNYGYTF.

DNA for the CDR3: TGTGCCAGCAGCTTGGGACCGGGACAGGGAAGCGGAGCTTTCTTT. This gives the protein CASSLGPGQGSGAFF. V gene TRBV7-9 combines with J gene TRBJ1-1; 9 bases match TRBD1. This CDR3 contains 15 residues. V trimming: 3 bases; J trimming: 10 bases; junction bases outside the gene matches: 12. Germline CDR1 SEHNR, CDR2 FQNEAQ (reference sequence).

The V gene is TRBV27, the J gene TRBJ1-6; the D gene is possibly TRBD1 (6 bases). CDR1 and CDR2 (germline): MNHEY, SMNVEV (reference sequence). The CDR3 spans 14 residues. V dropped 6 bases and J dropped 7 bases, with 13 bases sitting between them. For the CDR3, the DNA is TGTGCCAGCAGCTCCAGGGGAGGGAATTCACCCCTCCACTTT. It specifies CASSSRGGNSPLHF.

V gene TRBV20-1 combines with J gene TRBJ1-1; D unresolved. V gave up 3 bases and J gave up 0 bases, with 11 bases separating them. Germline CDR1 is DFQATT and CDR2 is SNEGSKA (reference sequence). The CDR3 has 14 residues. CDR3 protein: CSAREGPVNTEAFF. The CDR3, as DNA: TGCAGTGCTAGGGAGGGCCCTGTGAACACTGAAGCTTTCTTT.

The chain recombines TRBV9 with TRBJ1-1; D remains unclear. V lost 0 bases and J lost 6, with 9 bases in between. The germline V gene encodes CDR1 SGDLS and CDR2 YYNGEE. The CDR3 totals 13 residues. The CDR3 is CASSVVGSPEAFF. The CDR3 DNA is TGTGCCAGCAGCGTAGTTGGATCCCCTGAAGCTTTCTTT.

This rearrangement joins TRBV11-3 to TRBJ1-1; D is uncertain. There are 15 residues in the CDR3. The germline V and J ends were trimmed by 3 bases and 1 base, with 12 bases remaining between them. Germline V gives CDR1 SGHNT, CDR2 YENEEA. The CDR3: CASSLALGGNTEAFF. CDR3 bases: TGTGCCAGCAGCTTGGCCCTCGGCGGGAACACTGAAGCTTTCTTT.

The CDR3 bases are TGTGCCAGCAGCTTAGAGGGGGTGAATGGCTACACCTTC. Protein product: CASSLEGVNGYTF. The chain is built from TRBV7-9 and TRBJ1-2; D is perhaps TRBD1 (6 bases). Germline values: CDR1 SEHNR, CDR2 FQNEAQ (reference sequence). V shed 1 base and J shed 6 bases, with 9 bases lying between them. This CDR3 has 13 amino acids.

The chain combines TRBV2 with TRBJ1-2, with D possibly TRBD1 on 5 matching bases. CDR1 SNHLY and CDR2 FYNNEI come from the germline V gene. The length of the CDR3 is 12 residues. V was cut by 6 bases and J by 8 bases, with 13 bases left in between. The chain's CDR3 is CASRPQGGGYTF. For the CDR3, the DNA is TGTGCCAGCAGACCCCAGGGAGGCGGCTACACCTTC.